These 8 T cell receptor beta chains share one sample of origin, sequenced in a study of PD-1 blockade in mismatch repair-deficient tumors. Profiled with immunoSEQ multiplex PCR; TCRdb holds only in-frame clones, not every one. This sample has some 97,000 clones; about four fifths occur once, and the top ten carry around 6.5%. Sequenced material: peripheral blood, taken approximately 35 weeks after starting pembrolizumab. Every receptor here comes from an adult with mismatch repair-deficient cancer.

The CDR3 sequence is CASIRTAYTGELFF. As DNA, the CDR3 is TGTGCCAGCATTCGGACAGCGTACACCGGGGAGCTGTTTTTT. The V call is TRBV6-6, the J call TRBJ2-2; D is perhaps TRBD1 (6 bases). CDR1 MNHNY and CDR2 SVGAGI come from the germline V gene (reference sequence). V was trimmed by 7 bases and J by 3 bases, leaving 12 bases between them. The CDR3 has 14 residues.

This clone has a single count. The chain has TRBV2 and TRBJ2-7; possibly TRBD2 for D (5 bases). The CDR3 is 14 residues long. The V end was cut by 7 bases, the J end by 2 bases, with 15 bases between. The V gene's germline CDR1 is SNHLY and CDR2 FYNNEI. This CDR3 reads CASKSLANTYEQYF. The CDR3 region has the DNA TGTGCCAGCAAATCCCTAGCAAACACCTACGAGCAGTACTTC.

This chain joins TRBV2 and TRBJ1-2; possible D gene TRBD1, 6 bases. This CDR3 contains 14 residues. The V gene lost 2 bases and the J gene lost 7 bases, with 14 bases spanning the gap. Germline V CDR1 and CDR2: SNHLY, FYNNEI. The CDR3 reads CASSEKRQGFGYTF. The CDR3, as DNA: TGTGCCAGCAGTGAAAAGCGGCAGGGGTTTGGCTACACCTTC.

CDR3 coding DNA: TGTGCCAGCAGCTTAGGCAGGGTAGTCCCTGAAGCTTTCTTT. As protein: CASSLGRVVPEAFF. The chain has TRBV7-8 and TRBJ1-1, with TRBD1 as a possible D gene (5 bases). V lost 1 base and J 6 bases, leaving 12 bases between the germline ends. CDR3 length equals 14 residues. Germline values: CDR1 SGHVS, CDR2 FQNEAQ.

In this sample, this clone turned up a few times. The gene calls are TRBV30 and TRBJ2-7; a possible D gene is TRBD1 (5 bases). CDR1 and CDR2 from the germline V gene are GTSNPN and SVGIG (reference sequence). CDR3 length: 12 amino acids. V was clipped by 1 base and J by 3 bases, with 7 bases between them. CDR3 sequence (DNA): TGTGCCTGGAGTGCGCAGGGCTACGAGCAGTACTTC. Translating it yields CAWSAQGYEQYF.

In its sample, this clone was seen a few times. The sample carries other DNA sequences with the same CDR3. J is TRBJ2-7 and V is TRBV7-9; no reliable D call. The CDR3 covers 12 residues. The germline V and J ends were trimmed by 3 bases and 1 base, with 4 bases remaining between them. Germline V gene sequence: CDR1 SEHNR, CDR2 FQNEAQ (reference sequence). This chain's CDR3 is CASSFGSYEQYF. The CDR3 region has the DNA TGTGCCAGCAGCTTTGGGTCCTACGAGCAGTACTTC.

The chain uses TRBV5-1 and TRBJ2-2, with a weak D call TRBD1 (6 bases). V lost 1 base, J lost 4 bases, and 17 bases lay in between. CDR3 length: 17 amino acids. CDR1 is SGHRS, CDR2 YFSETQ, per germline. CDR3 protein: CASSLSSTGLGTGELFF. In DNA, the CDR3 is TGCGCCAGCAGCTTGTCATCCACAGGGTTGGGCACCGGGGAGCTGTTTTTT.

J is TRBJ1-4 and V is TRBV4-1; D is undetermined. This CDR3 has 14 amino acids. The germline CDR1 and CDR2 sequences are MGHRA and YSYEKL. Trimming stripped 5 bases from V and 0 bases from J, with 7 bases between. DNA for the CDR3: TGCGCCAGCAGCTTTCGGGCAACTAATGAAAAACTGTTTTTT. Its translation: CASSFRATNEKLFF.